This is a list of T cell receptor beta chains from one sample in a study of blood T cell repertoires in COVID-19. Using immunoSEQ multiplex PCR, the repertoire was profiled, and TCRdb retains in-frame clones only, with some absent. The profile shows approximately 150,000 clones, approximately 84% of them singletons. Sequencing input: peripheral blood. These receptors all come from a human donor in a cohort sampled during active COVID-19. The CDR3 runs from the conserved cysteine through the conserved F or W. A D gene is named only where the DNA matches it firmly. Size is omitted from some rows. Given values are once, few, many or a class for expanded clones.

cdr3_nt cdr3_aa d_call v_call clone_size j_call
TGCGCCAGCAGCTTGGGAGACAGGGGCCGTGAAAAACTGTTTTTT CASSLGDRGREKLFF TRBD1 TRBV5-1 NA TRBJ1-4
TGTGCCAGCAGCTTGAAGACAGGGGATGGTCAGCCCCAGCATTTT CASSLKTGDGQPQHF TRBD1 TRBV7-2 NA TRBJ1-5
TGCGCCAGCAGCTTGGTGGTCGGGAGGCCGGATACGCAGTATTTT CASSLVVGRPDTQYF TRBD2 TRBV5-1 once TRBJ2-3
TGTGCTAGTGGAACTGACAGCCTCTATGGCTACACCTTC CASGTDSLYGYTF NA TRBV12-5 NA TRBJ1-2
TGTGCCAGCAGCCAAGATAGGGGGGGCTACACCTTC CASSQDRGGYTF NA TRBV3-1/TRBV3-2 NA TRBJ1-2
TGTGCCAGCAGTGCTACAGGGGCCCAGAACACTGAAGCTTTCTTT CASSATGAQNTEAFF TRBD1 TRBV2 NA TRBJ1-1
TGTGCCAGCAGCCAAGACCCGGCGGGGGATATTGAAGCTTTCTTT CASSQDPAGDIEAFF NA TRBV3-1/TRBV3-2 NA TRBJ1-1
TGTGCCAGCCTAGAGGACAGGGACACCTACAATGAGCAGTTCTTC CASLEDRDTYNEQFF TRBD1 TRBV2 NA TRBJ2-1
TGCAGCTCTTCCGGGACAGCGAACACCGGGGAGCTGTTTTTT CSSSGTANTGELFF TRBD1 TRBV29-1 NA TRBJ2-2
TGTGCCACCAGAGCTAGCGGGGGATCCTACGAGCAGTACTTC CATRASGGSYEQYF TRBD2 TRBV15 NA TRBJ2-7
TGTGCCAGTAGTATGGGAGGGCGCGGGGCCAACGTCCTGACTTTC CASSMGGRGANVLTF TRBD2 TRBV19 NA TRBJ2-6
TGTGCCACCAGCAGAGATCCAGGCGCGGGGGCTGAGACCCAGTACTTC CATSRDPGAGAETQYF NA TRBV15 NA TRBJ2-5
TGTGCCAGCAGCTCACGACAGGGGTCCTACAATGAGCAGTTCTTC CASSSRQGSYNEQFF TRBD1 TRBV5-5 NA TRBJ2-1
TGCGCCAGCAGCTTCAGGGATTGGACTGAAGCTTTCTTT CASSFRDWTEAFF NA TRBV4-1 NA TRBJ1-1